A selection of T cell receptor beta chains follows, all from one sample in a study of blood T cell repertoires in COVID-19. Repertoires were generated with immunoSEQ multiplex PCR, while TCRdb's copy carries only in-frame clones and drops some. This sample yields 200,000 to 250,000 clones, of which about 90% are seen a single time; 11% belongs to the top ten. Material for sequencing was PBMCs or T cells enriched from blood (not recorded which). These receptors were taken from a young man who had recovered from COVID-19. Both conserved end residues are part of each CDR3. A D gene is named only where the DNA matches it firmly. Rows may omit the clone size; those that give it use once, few, many or a size class.

d_call	v_call	cdr3_length	clone_size	j_call	cdr3_nt	cdr3_aa
NA	TRBV5-1	14	once	TRBJ1-2	TGCGCCAGCAGCTTTTCGGACAGAGAGTATGGCTACACCTTC	CASSFSDREYGYTF
TRBD1	TRBV19	15	NA	TRBJ1-2	TGTGCCAGTAGTCGCCCCGGGACAGTGATTCATGGCTACACCTTC	CASSRPGTVIHGYTF
TRBD1	TRBV5-1	17	NA	TRBJ2-1	TGCGCCAGCAGCTCCACCTCCGGGACAGGGATCTACAATGAGCAGTTCTTC	CASSSTSGTGIYNEQFF
NA	TRBV14	13	NA	TRBJ2-7	TGTGCCAGCAGCCGACTTAGCTCCTACGAGCAGTACTTC	CASSRLSSYEQYF
NA	TRBV7-8	16	NA	TRBJ1-5	TGTGCCAGCAGCCAAGACAGATTCTATAGCAATCAGCCCCAGCATTTT	CASSQDRFYSNQPQHF
TRBD1	TRBV19	19	many	TRBJ1-5	TGTGCCAGTACCCCACAGGGGACAAGGGATTCCGTCTCCAATCAGCCCCAGCATTTT	CASTPQGTRDSVSNQPQHF
NA	TRBV18	13	NA	TRBJ1-2	TGTGCCAGCTCACCAGGGGCAGGGGATGGCTACACCTTC	CASSPGAGDGYTF
TRBD1	TRBV9	14	NA	TRBJ1-2	TGTGCCAGCAGCGCGGGGACAGGGGTCCGTGGCTACACCTTC	CASSAGTGVRGYTF
NA	TRBV12-3/TRBV12-4	13	NA	TRBJ1-1	TGTGCCAGCCTTACTTTGGGGAGTACTGAAGCTTTCTTT	CASLTLGSTEAFF
TRBD2	TRBV7-9	16	NA	TRBJ2-3	TGTGCCAGCAGCTTATACGGCGAGCGGGAGGTGGATACGCAGTATTTT	CASSLYGEREVDTQYF
NA	TRBV7-9	16	NA	TRBJ1-2	TGTGCCAGCACCCTAGGAACTTTTTTGACAGGAGTCGGCTACACCTTC	CASTLGTFLTGVGYTF